The clone carrying this TCR beta chain was counted a few times. Its antigen is currently unknown. The data were taken from a study of T cell repertoires in cytomegalovirus infection. MiXCR was run by TCRdb on the reads, yielding one entry per CDR3 protein. Found here are about 68,000 distinct CDR3 sequences, 22% of them singletons; the top ten hold 65% to 85%. Findings and limits, study-wide: Clonotypes of TCR beta that were HLA-C-restricted and CMV-specific dominated the ex vivo response.

The receptor's source is a human donor in good health (CMV status not recorded). Some clones in this sample may be carry-over from other donors' samples. Sequenced sample: PBMCs, sequenced either directly or after in vitro stimulation (not recorded which).

The DNA for the CDR3 is TGCAGTGCTAGAGGGCAGGTCACGACGAGTCAGCCCCAGCATTTT. Protein sequence: CSARGQVTTSQPQHF. The chain joins TRBV20-1 to TRBJ1-5; D is uncertain. CDR3 length equals 15 residues. Germline values: CDR1 DFQATT, CDR2 SNEGSKA (reference sequence). Deletions cut 1 base from V and 6 bases from J, with 16 bases between.